These 5 T cell receptor beta chains share one sample of origin, sequenced in a study of blood T cell repertoires in COVID-19. Clones were sequenced by immunoSEQ multiplex PCR, and TCRdb holds only the in-frame ones, with some missing. The data hold 55,000 to 65,000 clones, with about 83% observed a single time. The sample comprised peripheral blood. Every receptor here comes from a human donor in a cohort sampled during active COVID-19.

CDR3 residues: CASSLPGTGGLRRGYTF. CDR3 coding DNA: TGCGCCAGCAGCCTCCCGGGGACAGGGGGGTTGCGGCGTGGCTACACCTTC. This rearrangement joins TRBV5-1 to TRBJ1-2; 11 bases map to TRBD1. This CDR3 contains 17 residues. The ends lost 4 bases at V and 7 bases at J; junction bases unmatched: 15. The V gene's germline CDR1 is SGHRS and CDR2 YFSETQ.

This rearrangement joins TRBV6-1 to TRBJ2-2; the match to TRBD2 covers 8 bases. V shed 3 bases, J shed 6 bases, and the junction held 6 bases outside the gene matches. Germline CDR1 reads MNHNS; CDR2 reads SASEGT. This CDR3 region has 15 residues. The CDR3 is CASSEPGLVAGELFF. CDR3 in DNA: TGTGCCAGCAGTGAGCCGGGACTAGTCGCCGGGGAGCTGTTTTTT.

The chain recombines TRBV10-3 with TRBJ1-1; TRBD1 matches 8 bases. This CDR3 has 18 residues. Germline V gives CDR1 ENHRY, CDR2 SYGVKD. The ends lost 0 bases at V and 1 base at J; junction bases unmatched: 10. The CDR3 region has the DNA TGTGCCATCAGTGAGTCAGGGACAGGTTTCGGGGAGAACACTGAAGCTTTCTTT. This translates into CAISESGTGFGENTEAFF.

The chain joins TRBV6-5 to TRBJ1-5; D is possibly TRBD1 (5 bases). CDR1 is MNHEY and CDR2 is SVGAGI in the germline V gene. The CDR3 sequence is 15 residues long. V was shortened by 8 bases and J by 7 bases, with 21 bases between the two germline ends. The chain's CDR3 is CASGYSPQGGQPQHF. The CDR3 DNA sequence: TGTGCCAGCGGCTACTCTCCGCAGGGTGGCCAGCCCCAGCATTTT.

V is TRBV9 and J is TRBJ2-3; 7 bases are a match to TRBD1. The CDR3 loop spans 16 amino acids. V lost 1 base to trimming and J lost 0 bases; unmatched junction nucleotides: 5. Germline values: CDR1 SGDLS, CDR2 YYNGEE. In nucleotides, the CDR3 is TGTGCCAGCAGCGTACGTACAGGGGAAAGCACAGATACGCAGTATTTT. It yields the protein CASSVRTGESTDTQYF.